This T cell receptor (beta chain) is from a study of cytomegalovirus exposure and HLA in healthy donors. Whole-study context: Of the donors genotyped, several hundred in all, 80% to 85% fell in the Caucasian-associated ancestry cluster. Study-wide points: When presence/absence was analysed, sequencing depth was taken to be roughly uniform across donors.

Use of 60 Vbeta and 13 Jbeta primers characterized the PCR. Sequencing used immunoSEQ multiplex PCR; TCRdb keeps in-frame clones, though not all of them. Of 150,000 to 200,000 clones listed, approximately 78% were seen once; the top ten hold more than 8%. To note about this clone: Antigen unknown.

Trimming stripped 6 bases from V and 6 bases from J, with 10 bases between. The germline CDR1 and CDR2 sequences are PRHDT and FYEKMQ (reference sequence). The CDR3 runs 12 residues. Material for sequencing was PBMCs. This sequence joins TRBV13 and TRBJ2-3, with D maybe TRBD1 (5 bases). This TCR came from a male donor in good health and CMV-seropositive. The CDR3 protein is CASSTYRDTQYF. The CDR3 DNA reads as TGTGCCAGCAGTACCTACAGGGATACGCAGTATTTT.